These T cell receptor beta chains were read from a single sample in a study of T cell changes during pregnancy in multiple sclerosis. Data came from immunoSEQ multiplex PCR; TCRdb stores just in-frame clones and leaves some out. This table holds about 110,000 clones, 85% to 95% found once. Sequenced material: peripheral blood, taken after pregnancy. These receptor sequences come from a female donor with multiple sclerosis, enrolled in a pregnancy study. CDR3s include the opening cysteine and the closing phenylalanine or tryptophan. The order of the fields is clone size, J gene, V gene, D gene, CDR3 protein, CDR3 DNA. D genes are given only for firm matches. Part of the rows lack a size; the others show once, few, many or a class for expanded clones.

>-|TRBJ2-1|TRBV10-3|-
CAISAGAVLIQEQFF
TGTGCCATCAGCGCGGGGGCCGTCCTAATCCAGGAGCAGTTCTTC
>-|TRBJ2-7|TRBV5-6|TRBD1
CASRPGQNYEQYF
TGTGCCAGCAGGCCGGGACAGAACTACGAGCAGTACTTC
>-|TRBJ2-5|TRBV28|TRBD1
CASSWTGQETQYF
TGTGCCAGCAGCTGGACAGGGCAAGAGACCCAGTACTTC
>-|TRBJ1-2|TRBV30|TRBD1
CAWNGQGKYGYTF
TGTGCCTGGAACGGACAGGGGAAATATGGCTACACCTTC
>-|TRBJ1-3|TRBV2|-
CASRAGGNTIYF
TGTGCCAGCAGGGCAGGGGGAAACACCATATATTTT
>-|TRBJ2-3|TRBV5-1|TRBD2
CASSPIAGEADTQYF
TGCGCCAGCAGCCCAATAGCGGGAGAAGCAGATACGCAGTATTTT
>-|TRBJ1-1|TRBV29-1|-
CSVILSEKAFF
TGCAGCGTTATTTTGAGCGAGAAAGCTTTCTTT
>-|TRBJ1-5|TRBV28|-
CASGGGRQPQHF
TGTGCCAGCGGGGGGGGACGTCAGCCCCAGCATTTT
>-|TRBJ1-1|TRBV30|-
CAWSRSGDTEAFF
TGTGCCTGGAGTAGGTCAGGGGACACTGAAGCTTTCTTT
>once|TRBJ1-5|TRBV6-1|-
CASSDTGWSNQPQHF
TGTGCCAGCAGTGACACAGGATGGAGCAATCAGCCCCAGCATTTT
>-|TRBJ2-5|TRBV5-1|-
CASSTGNPQETQYF
TGCGCCAGCAGTACCGGGAACCCCCAAGAGACCCAGTACTTC
>-|TRBJ1-4|TRBV11-2|-
CASSLEVGGYEKLFF
TGTGCCAGCAGCTTAGAAGTAGGCGGTTATGAAAAACTGTTTTTT
>-|TRBJ2-5|TRBV30|-
CAWAEQETQYF
TGTGCCTGGGCGGAACAAGAGACCCAGTACTTC
>-|TRBJ1-5|TRBV30|-
CAWSPRRKTGRPQHF
TGTGCCTGGAGTCCCAGGAGGAAAACCGGACGGCCCCAGCATTTT
>-|TRBJ1-1|TRBV30|-
CAWRGGVGTEAFF
TGTGCCTGGAGAGGGGGGGTGGGGACTGAAGCTTTCTTT
>once|TRBJ1-5|TRBV6-1|-
CASSEIGRGEGNQPQHF
TGTGCCAGCAGTGAAATTGGCCGAGGGGAGGGCAATCAGCCCCAGCATTTT
>-|TRBJ2-7|TRBV11-2|-
CASSLAGYEQYF
TGTGCCAGCAGCTTAGCGGGCTACGAGCAGTACTTC
>-|TRBJ2-1|TRBV19|TRBD2
CASTLYPGTSAYNEQFF
TGTGCCAGTACCCTATACCCCGGGACTAGCGCTTACAATGAGCAGTTCTTC
>-|TRBJ1-1|TRBV6-1|TRBD1
CASRRQGEAFF
TGTGCCAGCAGAAGACAGGGTGAAGCTTTCTTT
>-|TRBJ1-2|TRBV5-4|TRBD1
CASSFPTGDYGYTF
TGTGCCAGCAGCTTTCCGACAGGGGACTATGGCTACACCTTC
>few|TRBJ1-2|TRBV5-4|-
CASSSDSFYGYTF
TGTGCCAGCAGCTCGGACAGCTTCTATGGCTACACCTTC
>-|TRBJ2-3|TRBV6-5|TRBD2
CASTRGGGADTQYF
TGTGCCAGCACCCGGGGGGGAGGCGCAGATACGCAGTATTTT
>-|TRBJ1-1|TRBV5-4|-
CASSFPGANTEAFF
TGTGCCAGCAGCTTCCCAGGGGCGAACACTGAAGCTTTCTTT
>-|TRBJ2-7|TRBV19|TRBD2
CASTRQKGGGDYEQYF
TGTGCCAGTACCCGTCAAAAGGGCGGGGGGGACTACGAGCAGTACTTC
>-|TRBJ2-1|TRBV7-3|TRBD2
CASSLPGLAGGEGRNEQFF
TGTGCCAGCAGCTTACCCGGACTAGCGGGAGGTGAGGGTCGGAATGAGCAGTTCTTC
>-|TRBJ1-1|TRBV5-1|-
CASSSGRENTEAFF
TGCGCCAGCAGCAGCGGACGGGAGAACACTGAAGCTTTCTTT
>-|TRBJ1-3|TRBV7-9|TRBD1
CASRRKTGEGNTIYF
TGTGCCAGCAGGCGAAAAACAGGGGAGGGAAACACCATATATTTT
>-|TRBJ2-5|TRBV19|TRBD1
CASSIDRDRQETQYF
TGTGCCAGTAGTATAGACCGGGACAGACAAGAGACCCAGTACTTC
>-|TRBJ2-5|TRBV18|TRBD1
CASSGTGQETQYF
TGTGCCAGCTCAGGGACAGGACAAGAGACCCAGTACTTC
>-|TRBJ2-5|TRBV18|TRBD2
CASSPPLTSGAQYF
TGTGCCAGCTCACCACCACTCACTAGCGGCGCCCAGTACTTC
>-|TRBJ2-5|TRBV11-2|-
CASSLSPEATQYF
TGTGCCAGCAGCTTATCTCCGGAGGCGACCCAGTACTTC
>-|TRBJ1-2|TRBV5-1|-
CASSLAVGEAYGYTF
TGCGCCAGCAGCTTGGCCGTCGGGGAGGCCTATGGCTACACCTTC
>-|TRBJ2-3|TRBV19|TRBD2
CASSLVTGGPDTQYF
TGTGCCAGTAGCCTCGTCACGGGAGGTCCAGATACGCAGTATTTT
>few|TRBJ2-2|TRBV6-4|-
CASLPDSYTGELFF
TGTGCCAGCTTACCAGACAGCTACACCGGGGAGCTGTTTTTT
>-|TRBJ1-2|TRBV29-1|-
CSVPGFWHYGYTF
TGCAGCGTTCCAGGGTTTTGGCACTATGGCTACACCTTC
>-|TRBJ1-1|TRBV28|-
CASREGGENTEAFF
TGTGCCAGCCGAGAAGGGGGGGAGAACACTGAAGCTTTCTTT
>-|TRBJ2-2|TRBV11-2|TRBD2
CASSYGLAGYTGELFF
TGTGCCAGCAGCTACGGACTAGCGGGTTACACCGGGGAGCTGTTTTTT
>-|TRBJ1-6|TRBV5-1|-
CASRGDIMRSPLHF
TGCGCCAGCAGAGGGGACATAATGAGATCACCCCTCCACTTT
>once|TRBJ2-7|TRBV5-1|-
CASSLGEQAYEQYF
TGCGCCAGCAGCTTGGGCGAACAGGCGTACGAGCAGTACTTC
>-|TRBJ2-1|TRBV6-4|TRBD1
CASSEDRVGEQFF
TGTGCCAGCAGTGAGGACAGGGTAGGAGAGCAGTTCTTC
>-|TRBJ1-1|TRBV9|-
CASSPSPGMNTEAFF
TGTGCCAGCAGCCCCAGCCCCGGGATGAACACTGAAGCTTTCTTT
>-|TRBJ2-3|TRBV7-9|TRBD2
CASSPRASGRTDTQYF
TGTGCCAGCAGCCCCCGGGCTAGCGGGAGGACGGATACGCAGTATTTT
>-|TRBJ1-1|TRBV6-1|-
CASTMTTPTEAFF
TGTGCCAGCACCATGACAACCCCCACTGAAGCTTTCTTT
>-|TRBJ1-2|TRBV6-5|TRBD1
CASRRTTGGDGYTF
TGTGCCAGCAGACGCACAACAGGGGGTGATGGCTACACCTTC
>-|TRBJ2-3|TRBV4-1|TRBD2
CASSQGTSGDRITDTQYF
TGCGCCAGCAGCCAAGGGACTAGCGGGGACCGTATCACAGATACGCAGTATTTT
>-|TRBJ2-5|TRBV5-1|-
CASSLGGKETQYF
TGCGCCAGCAGCTTGGGGGGCAAAGAGACCCAGTACTTC
>once|TRBJ1-1|TRBV5-1|-
CASSLAPGGTEAFF
TGCGCCAGCAGCTTGGCCCCGGGGGGAACTGAAGCTTTCTTT
>-|TRBJ1-1|TRBV7-8|-
CASSPGAHTEAFF
TGTGCCAGCAGCCCAGGGGCACACACTGAAGCTTTCTTT
>-|TRBJ2-1|TRBV27|TRBD1
CASSLSTGVWQFF
TGTGCCAGCAGTTTATCGACAGGGGTTTGGCAGTTCTTC
>-|TRBJ2-7|TRBV5-4|TRBD2
CASSLPGTNYEQYF
TGTGCCAGCAGCCTCCCGGGGACTAATTACGAGCAGTACTTC
>-|TRBJ1-5|TRBV30|-
CAWSVLGGNQPQHF
TGTGCCTGGAGTGTACTGGGGGGGAATCAGCCCCAGCATTTT
>-|TRBJ1-6|TRBV9|TRBD1
CASSKNRQGENSPLHF
TGTGCCAGCAGCAAGAACCGACAGGGGGAAAATTCACCCCTCCACTTT
>-|TRBJ2-2|TRBV29-1|-
CSVEKAGAGGELFF
TGCAGCGTTGAAAAGGCAGGGGCAGGCGGGGAGCTGTTTTTT
>-|TRBJ2-3|TRBV6-4|TRBD2
CASSRLAGGTDTQYF
TGTGCCAGCAGTCGACTAGCGGGAGGCACAGATACGCAGTATTTT
>few|TRBJ1-1|TRBV30|TRBD1
CAWSFDRGTEAFF
TGTGCCTGGAGCTTTGACAGGGGGACTGAAGCTTTCTTT
>once|TRBJ2-1|TRBV30|-
CAWNPQGGTYNEQFF
TGTGCCTGGAACCCCCAGGGCGGGACCTACAATGAGCAGTTCTTC
>-|TRBJ1-1|TRBV11-2|-
CASSVVGARTEAFF
TGTGCCAGCAGCGTCGTGGGGGCTCGAACTGAAGCTTTCTTT